The entry below gives a single T cell receptor (beta chain) sequence along with its context. This clone was seen more than once but under ten times. Its antigen remains undetermined. It has no much larger one-base neighbor in the sample; base qualities were not kept. The data belong to a study of shared clonotypes between healthy human individuals (dated by TCRdb to the early 2020s). Describing the broader study: The cohort included three men and a couple of women between 18 and 49 years of age. For each donor, three plates each were used for CD4 naive and CD4 memory, two plates were used for CD8 naive, and one plate was used for CD8 memory. To estimate repertoire size and how much clonotype sharing occurs between individuals, the study deeply sequenced the blood TCR repertoires of five healthy adults. Libraries were prepared and TCR repertoires were sequenced by different laboratories using diverse techniques, in order to increase sequencing depth and limit assay-specific biases. Each donor's leukapheresis produced roughly between roughly 0.94 and 9.5 billion PBMCs. Results and caveats for the whole study, not just this receptor: Pairwise subsampling led to the expectation that sequencing depth would affect the degree of clonotype sharing among donors. Because the study included a small number of donors, the genetic and exposure-history diversity represented was limited. Only blood was sampled, and tissue TCR repertoires likely differ from those in blood. When four donors were compared, the shared fraction of clonotypes was around 5.1% for naive CD4, approximately 3.5% for naive CD8, roughly 2.5% for memory CD4, and 0.35% to 0.5% for memory CD8. Compared with non-shared clonotypes, clonotypes shared by all four sorted-subset donors had higher generation probabilities. Even with the large sequencing depth, rarefaction of the sorted-subset datasets indicated that sequencing was incomplete. Naive subsets generally had larger estimated clonotype richness than memory subsets did.

The CDR3 goes from the cysteine to the phenylalanine over 16 residues. The DNA shown is the 48-base CDR3, in frame from base 1. CDR1 and CDR2, looked up from the germline V gene, are SGHTS and YDEGEE. Cut back by 4 bases and 0 bases, the V and J ends lie 17 bases apart. The donors were healthy, HIV-negative adults with no recently reported acute infections or vaccinations. Every donor was a Caucasian adult residing in Nashville, Tennessee, USA. CD8 memory samples combined magnetically selected CD45RO+ cells with CCR7-negative CD45RA+ effector memory (TemRA) cells. After blood collection by leukapheresis, PBMCs were isolated using Ficoll-Histopaque density gradient centrifugation and then cryopreserved in the vapor phase of liquid nitrogen. Purity and quantity of every magnetically sorted T cell population were checked by analytical flow cytometry. Each sorted fraction had its genomic DNA isolated and then quantified by UV absorbance on a Nanodrop 2000c.

TCR CDR3 regions were amplified from genomic DNA by multiplex PCR using the deep immunoSEQ assay. Extracted genomic DNA from each cell subset was spread evenly across all wells of several immunoSEQ 96-well plates, with each plate serving as a replicate. Each replicate PCR for sorted subsets received around 200 ng genomic DNA, equal to about 30,000 T cell genomes. The purified libraries were quantified using a Qubit 3.0 fluorometer, sized with a Bioanalyzer 2100, and then quantified again using the KAPA Library Quantification kit. A separate single-read 150-cycle Illumina NextSeq 550 flow cell was used to sequence each immunoSEQ 96-well plate. In the authors' own workflow: The immunoSEQ output contained only junctional sequences without quality scores, so filtering could not match that applied to full-length reads. Sequences were annotated with PyIR, a Python wrapper for IgBLAST v1.9, using IMGT germline references to assign V/J genes and CDR3. Reads were filtered out if the reads had weak V/J assignments (E-value above 1e-6), no CDR3, stop codons, out-of-frame junctions, or ambiguous translated residues. V3J clonotypes were defined as sequences sharing the same inferred V gene, J gene, and CDR3 amino acid sequence. Percentage overlap between repertoires was calculated by dividing the number of shared unique clonotypes by the size of the smaller repertoire. Repertoire richness was assessed with RTK rarefaction, the Chao1 estimator, and Recon v2.1 estimates of unobserved clonotypes. Generation probabilities for all TCRbeta clonotypes obtained by the gDNA method from a handful of donors were computed using OLGA. The clones in this table, taken by TCRdb from immuneACCESS, are in-frame only. Not every clone is retained; where verified, under half of the shortfall comes from an unresolved V gene, and the cause of the rest is unknown. For V, J and clone size, that table is used; D and trimming come from the DNA. The sample table shows 110,000 or so clones, and around 66% are seen once. 20% to 25% of the sample comes from the top ten.

Sequencing was performed on memory CD8+ T cells sorted from blood. Reading the label with the study, this specimen's cell subset or site is: CD45RO+ cells pooled with CCR7-negative TemRA cells. This TCR was sampled from a woman under 40 in good health. This chain joins TRBV5-8 to TRBJ2-7; no D gene can be assigned with confidence. The DNA sequence is as follows: TGTGCCAGCAGCCAAGATCTGGGGAAGGGCTCCTACGAGCAGTACTTC. It encodes CASSQDLGKGSYEQYF.